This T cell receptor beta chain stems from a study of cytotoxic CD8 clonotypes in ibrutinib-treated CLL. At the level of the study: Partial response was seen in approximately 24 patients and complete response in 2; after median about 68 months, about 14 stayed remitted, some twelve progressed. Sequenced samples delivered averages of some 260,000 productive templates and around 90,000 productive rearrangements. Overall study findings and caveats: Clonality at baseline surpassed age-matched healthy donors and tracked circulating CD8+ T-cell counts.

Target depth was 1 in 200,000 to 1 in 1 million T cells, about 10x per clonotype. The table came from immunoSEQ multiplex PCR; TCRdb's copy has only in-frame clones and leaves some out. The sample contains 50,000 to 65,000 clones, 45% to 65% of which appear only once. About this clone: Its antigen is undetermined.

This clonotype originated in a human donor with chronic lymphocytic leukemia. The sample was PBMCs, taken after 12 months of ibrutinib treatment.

The CDR3 here is CASSIETGVYEQYF. CDR3 DNA sequence: TGTGCCAGCAGTATAGAAACAGGGGTCTACGAGCAGTACTTC. The gene calls are TRBV6-5 and TRBJ2-7, with TRBD1 matching over 7 bases. The V and J ends lost 5 bases and 3 bases, in that order; junction bases with no gene match: 7. The CDR3 contains 14 residues. Germline CDR1 MNHEY, CDR2 SVGAGI.